In its sample, the clone carrying this T cell receptor (beta chain) was seen once. The data belong to a study of blood T cell repertoires in COVID-19. One Seattle source followed patients from active infection through their disease course. V dropped 6 bases and J dropped 0; count of bases not matched to a gene: 4. Germline V CDR1 and CDR2: WSHSY, SAAADI. There are 15 residues in the CDR3. In the original processing: The authors estimated nucleated cell counts from reference gene primer amplification. Sequencing used immunoSEQ multiplex PCR; TCRdb keeps in-frame clones, though not all of them. The V and J calls and clone size come from that table; D and trimming were worked out from the DNA. The data hold about 200,000 clones, with around four fifths observed a single time.

This TCR was sampled from a man aged 55 to 70 with COVID-19, enrolled during active disease. The chain uses TRBV10-2 and TRBJ2-4, with 8 bases matching TRBD2. The material sequenced was peripheral blood. The chain's CDR3 is CASSLSGVAKNIQYF. The CDR3 coding sequence is TGCGCCAGCAGCCTTAGCGGGGTAGCCAAAAACATTCAGTACTTC.